This T cell receptor beta chain was identified in a study of blood T cells in healthy people across ages. A second PCR of 7 to 11 cycles used a sample-barcoded 5' primer and a J-beta primer mix. Each cDNA molecule, via a template-switch adaptor with 12 random nucleotides, was tagged. TCRdb used MiXCR to reprocess the 5' RACE reads, holding one entry per CDR3 protein. The table includes 700,000 or so distinct CDR3 sequences, around 38% detected once. Worth noting for this clonotype: Its matching antigen is unknown.

Donors gave ten milliliters of peripheral blood apiece. Each sample used at least 6 million PBMCs. The CDR3 length is 18 residues. The ends lost 0 bases at V and 4 bases at J; junction bases unmatched: 11. Germline V lookup: CDR1 LGHDT, CDR2 YNNKEL (reference sequence). General study points: Per-million-T-cell TCR beta diversity fell roughly linearly with age.

The sequence was collected from a man older than 75 in good health. The sequenced sample was blood. J is TRBJ2-3 and V is TRBV3-1, with 9 positions matching TRBD2. The CDR3 nucleotides are TGTGCCAGCAGCCAAGAAGTAGGTGGAGCGGGGGGTGCAGATACGCAGTATTTT. Protein: CASSQEVGGAGGADTQYF.